This T cell receptor beta chain was identified during a study of lymphopenia after photon versus proton radiotherapy. Study-wide findings and caveats: In patients who died, overall survival fell as post-nadir TCR diversity dropped more. Survival link was tested only in deceased patients; proton benefit remains a possibility. Relative stability marked proton patients; photon patients lost diversity and naive cells.

As regards this clone: Its antigen is undetermined.

The CDR3 length is 19 residues. V trimming: 0 bases; J trimming: 5 bases; junction bases outside the gene matches: 12. Looked up from germline, CDR1 is SGDLS and CDR2 is YYNGEE. Profiled with immunoSEQ multiplex PCR; TCRdb holds only in-frame clones, not every one. This table has about 50,000 clones, approximately 82% appearing once. Material: peripheral blood, obtained from a patient treated with photon-based radiotherapy. This clonotype was sampled from a man aged 45-65 years with gastric cancer. The chain employs TRBV9 and TRBJ1-5; 12 bases fit TRBD1. The CDR3 spells CASSVGVGQGALGDQPQHF. The CDR3 region has the DNA TGTGCCAGCAGCGTAGGGGTGGGACAGGGGGCATTGGGAGATCAGCCCCAGCATTTT.